This T cell receptor (beta chain) was recorded in a study of T cells after yellow fever vaccination (dated by TCRdb to the late 2010s). For the study in its entirety: Libraries from fractions with low cell numbers were prepared with the SMART-Seq v4 Ultra Low Input RNA kit. To follow T-cell clones before and after primary and booster YFV17D yellow fever vaccination, bulk TCR alpha and beta repertoires were sequenced over time. Two healthy male donors made up the cohort, one aged 18 to 29 years and the other aged 30 to 39 years. Blood was collected at multiple timepoints before and after primary and secondary immunization, and bulk PBMC replicates and cell subsets were isolated.

This clonotype has more than one count but fewer than ten. Its antigen is still unknown. No base quality values were provided; no much bigger clone lies one nucleotide off. The sample's treatment or condition label, decoded: live attenuated yellow fever vaccine strain. PBMCs were isolated from peripheral blood using a standard Ficoll-Paque protocol. CD4 and CD8 T-cell fractions were isolated with Dynabeads CD4 and CD8 positive selection kits. TriZol was used to extract RNA from bulk PBMCs, from CD4 and CD8 fractions, and from dextramer-positive and dextramer-negative fractions. On the study overall, not on this receptor specifically: A small fraction of clonotypes showed up in both the CD4 and CD8 compartments, probably as a result of convergent recombination. Because abundant contaminating clonotypes from the bulk population could be contained in FACS-sorted repertoires, computational filtering was required. Most clones expanded after primary vaccination (approximately 96% of CD4 and around nine tenths of CD8) were re-detected after the booster, suggesting that broad memory maintenance occurred. The secondary T-cell response was found to be weaker but faster than the primary response, with a peak reached on day 5 rather than on day 15. Because the study included only two donors, the extent to which the findings can be generalized is limited.

TCR cDNA was synthesized by 5'RACE template switching, which introduced a universal primer site and unique molecular identifiers. Priming of cDNA synthesis was performed from both the TCR alpha and TCR beta constant segments. Library amplification used two PCR steps, and the second PCR step added sample barcodes and sequencing adapters. Sequencing of libraries was done on Illumina HiSeq 2500 (2x100 bp) or NovaSeq (2x150 bp). Turning to the authors' computational methods: Reads were demultiplexed and collapsed into UMI consensus sequences with MIGEC, and V(D)J alignment was performed with MiXCR. Clonotypes responding to the vaccine were identified with edgeR on replicate PBMC samples, with the criteria of FDR below 0.01 and a log2 fold change above 5 up to day 15. CD4 or CD8 identity was assigned to each bulk clonotype according to whether the clonotype was present at higher abundance in the sequenced CD4 repertoire or the sequenced CD8 repertoire. TCRdb cleaned the public reads at Q25 with fastp, built clones with MiXCR and kept in-frame beta chains. One record per CDR3 amino acid sequence lists the most common genes and DNA. Clone size and V and J calls follow TCRdb, not the original study. This sample gives roughly 240,000 distinct CDR3 sequences in total; 6.5% to 7.5% of them show up just once. The ten top clones hold 0.8% to 1.2% of the sample.

The germline V gene (reference sequence) specifies LGHDT as CDR1 and YNNKEL as CDR2. The trim is 1 base for V and 7 bases for J, with a gap of 11 bases between the germline ends. CDR3 length: 14 amino acids, cysteine to phenylalanine. Just the 42-base CDR3 DNA is kept, in frame starting at base 1. The rearranged segments are TRBV3-1 and TRBJ2-1; perhaps TRBD2 is the D gene, with 6 bases matching. This clonotype originated in a man aged 25 to 40 who received the YFV17D yellow fever vaccine. Material: CD4+ T cells sorted from PBMCs, obtained on the day of the yellow fever booster vaccination. The DNA sequence is given as TGTGCCAGCAGCCAAGGGAGGGCCGGGAATGAGCAGTTCTTC. Protein translation: CASSQGRAGNEQFF.